The clone carrying this T cell receptor beta chain was seen once. As yet, its antigen is unknown. This entry is derived from a study of Graves' ophthalmopathy and Graves' hyperthyroidism. Study details: Investigators collected peripheral blood at initial diagnosis, before any treatment was given.

Study outcomes and limitations: Its predictions of ophthalmopathy progression gave the model roughly 71% sensitivity and 72.22% specificity. Most thyroid-expanded clonotypes exceeding 0.001 frequency were also found in blood. Classification of ophthalmopathy versus stable hyperthyroidism by a 13-signature model yielded around 88% sensitivity and approximately 80% specificity.

The authors amplified TCR beta CDR3 regions from RNA transcripts. RT-PCR was first run with HTBI primers, then multiplex PCR in a second round. TCRdb reanalysed the multiplex PCR reads using MiXCR and keeps one entry per CDR3 protein. The sample consists of some 240,000 distinct CDR3 sequences, approximately 42% of them appearing once. The CDR3 totals 13 residues. Germline V gives CDR1 SEHNR, CDR2 FQNEAQ (reference sequence). V lost 1 base and J lost 6, with 9 bases in between. The rearrangement joins TRBV7-9 to TRBJ2-5; D unclear. The specimen sequenced was peripheral blood. The TCR was taken from an adult man with Graves' ophthalmopathy. The DNA of the CDR3 is TGTGCCAGCAGCTTAGACGGAAGGCAGACCCAGTACTTC. Amino acids: CASSLDGRQTQYF.